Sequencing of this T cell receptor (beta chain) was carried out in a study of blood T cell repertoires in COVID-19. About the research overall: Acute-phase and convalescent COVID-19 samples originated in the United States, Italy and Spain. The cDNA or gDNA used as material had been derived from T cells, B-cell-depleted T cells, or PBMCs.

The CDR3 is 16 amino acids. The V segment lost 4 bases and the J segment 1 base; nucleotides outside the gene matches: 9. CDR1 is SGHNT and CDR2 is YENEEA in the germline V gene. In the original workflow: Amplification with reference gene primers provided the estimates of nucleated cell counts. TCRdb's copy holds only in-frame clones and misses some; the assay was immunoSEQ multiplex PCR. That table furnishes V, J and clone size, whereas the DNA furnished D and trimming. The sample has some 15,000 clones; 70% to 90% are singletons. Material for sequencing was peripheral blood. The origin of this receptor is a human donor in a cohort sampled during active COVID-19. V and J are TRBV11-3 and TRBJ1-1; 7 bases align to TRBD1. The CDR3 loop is CASSSWTGWGNTEAFF. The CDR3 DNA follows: TGTGCCAGCAGCTCCTGGACAGGTTGGGGGAACACTGAAGCTTTCTTT.